The 15 T cell receptor beta chains given below trace back to one sample, sequenced in a study of shared T cell receptors in the human thymus (dated by TCRdb to about 2021). Receptors were amplified or captured by the immunoSEQ multiplex PCR assay. TCRdb's version of the immuneACCESS table is confined to in-frame rearrangements and falls short of the full clone set. An unresolved V gene accounts for under half of the shortfall where checked; the remainder is of unknown origin. Counted in this sample were 540,000 or so clones; more than 75% of them appeared once. The ten largest clonotypes hold more than 0.01% of the sample. These same records also appear under a second study, on human thymus T cells.

Input material: thymocytes. The source is a boy under three years old with a congenital heart defect. Donor details come from another sample of the same person, matched by shared clones.

This chain uses TRBV7-9 with TRBJ1-2; D might be TRBD1 (6 bases). From germline, CDR1 is SEHNR and CDR2 FQNEAQ (reference sequence). The V end lost 3 bases, the J end lost 8 bases, and 25 bases lay between the germline ends. There are 17 residues in the CDR3. This CDR3 is CASSFPERTVPLPGYTF. CDR3 in DNA: TGTGCCAGCAGCTTCCCAGAAAGGACAGTTCCCCTACCGGGCTACACCTTC.

The rearrangement joins TRBV2 to TRBJ2-7, with 8 bases that match TRBD2. This CDR3 region has 14 residues. Germline lookup yields CDR1 SNHLY and CDR2 FYNNEI. Trimming at V came to 3 bases and at J to 2 bases, leaving 3 bases not matched to a gene. The CDR3 is CASSDPRGAYEQYF. In nucleotides, the CDR3 is TGTGCCAGCAGTGATCCGCGGGGGGCCTACGAGCAGTACTTC.

The CDR3 coding sequence is TGTGCCAGCAGAGTTTACGGGGGGCTCGGTTGGGAAAAACTGTTTTTT. This encodes CASRVYGGLGWEKLFF. The rearrangement links TRBV28 to TRBJ1-4; D may be TRBD1 (6 bases). Germline CDR1 is MDHEN and CDR2 is SYDVKM. The CDR3 runs to 16 residues. Deletions cut 6 bases from V and 8 bases from J, with 22 bases between.

The rearrangement uses TRBV9 and TRBJ2-1; D might be TRBD1 (5 bases). Per the germline V gene, CDR1 is SGDLS and CDR2 is YYNGEE. The CDR3 runs 16 residues. V dropped 0 bases and J dropped 2 bases, with 12 bases sitting between them. The CDR3 spells CASSVGPRTTYNEQFF. CDR3 bases: TGTGCCAGCAGCGTAGGTCCGCGGACAACCTACAATGAGCAGTTCTTC.

The chain is built from TRBV6-1 and TRBJ1-3, with 8 bases lining up with TRBD1. The CDR3 sequence is 14 residues long. J was trimmed by 5 bases and V by 7 bases; bases with no gene match: 7. The V gene's germline CDR1 is MNHNS and CDR2 SASEGT. The CDR3 DNA follows: TGTGCCAGCAACGACAGGGGAAAAAGAAACACCATATATTTT. It translates to CASNDRGKRNTIYF.

V is TRBV14 and J is TRBJ2-1; a possible D gene is TRBD1 (6 bases). Germline lookup yields CDR1 SGHDN and CDR2 FVKESK. The V end lost 0 bases, the J end lost 7 bases, and 19 bases lay between the germline ends. The length of the CDR3 is 17 residues. CDR3 nucleotide sequence: TGTGCCAGCAGCCAAGATTATCAGGGGCTCGAGGGGAATGAGCAGTTCTTC. It codes for CASSQDYQGLEGNEQFF. Together with reference TRBV14 and TRBJ2-1, the CDR3 gives the full variable domain: EAGVTQFPSHSVIEKGQTVTLRCDPISGHDNLYWYRRVMGKEIKFLLHFVKESKQDESGMPNNRFLAERTGGTYSTLKVQPAELEDSGVYFCASSQDYQGLEGNEQFFGPGTRLTVL.

The chain recombines TRBV5-1 with TRBJ2-7; TRBD1 aligns across 9 bases. Per the germline V gene, CDR1 is SGHRS and CDR2 is YFSETQ. This CDR3 has 15 residues. Trimming cost V 4 bases and J 3 bases; bases outside gene matches: 8. The CDR3 here is CASSTYRGRLYEQYF. In nucleotides, the CDR3 is TGCGCCAGCAGCACCTACAGGGGGCGACTCTACGAGCAGTACTTC.

With regard to this clone: This same CDR3 is encoded by further DNA sequences in the sample. The gene calls are TRBV9 and TRBJ2-7; 7 nucleotides match TRBD2. The CDR3 spans 14 residues. Germline-derived CDR1 and CDR2 are SGDLS and YYNGEE. Trimming cost V 0 bases and J 2 bases; bases outside gene matches: 2. CDR3 in amino acids: CASSVGRGAYEQYF. The CDR3 bases are TGTGCCAGCAGCGTAGGACGGGGGGCCTACGAGCAGTACTTC.

V and J are TRBV5-8 and TRBJ2-6; the D gene is possibly TRBD1 (6 bases). The V end was cut by 5 bases, the J end by 1 base, with 7 bases between. This CDR3 has 14 amino acids. Germline CDR1 reads SGHTS; CDR2 reads YDEGEE. The CDR3 here is CASRTGSGANVLTF. The DNA of the CDR3 is TGTGCCAGCAGAACAGGGTCTGGGGCCAACGTCCTGACTTTC.

The chain recombines TRBV28 with TRBJ2-7; TRBD1 agrees at 12 bases. V lost 1 base, J lost 2 bases, and 6 bases stayed unmatched. CDR1 and CDR2 (germline): MDHEN, SYDVKM. The CDR3 is 17 residues long. Here the CDR3 reads CASSLSPGQGATYEQYF. For the CDR3, the DNA is TGTGCCAGCAGTTTATCCCCGGGACAGGGGGCCACCTACGAGCAGTACTTC.

The chain joins TRBV27 to TRBJ1-2; 12 bases map to TRBD1. After removal of 1 base from V and 6 bases from J, the junction contained 0 bases not matched to a gene. The CDR3 extends over 14 amino acids. Germline loops: CDR1 MNHEY, CDR2 SMNVEV (reference sequence). The CDR3 nucleotides read TGTGCCAGCAGTTTATGGGACAGGGGGCATGGCTACACCTTC. It codes for CASSLWDRGHGYTF.

The V call is TRBV6-6, the J call TRBJ2-5; D remains unclear. In germline, CDR1 is MNHNY, CDR2 SVGAGI (reference sequence). Trimming took off 7 bases at V and 5 bases at J, with 14 bases between the two ends. The CDR3 consists of 13 residues. This CDR3 is CASTRISAETQYF. The DNA for the CDR3 is TGTGCCAGCACGAGGATATCCGCCGAGACCCAGTACTTC.

The chain links TRBV6-1 to TRBJ2-7, with 7 bases matching TRBD2. Per germline, CDR1 MNHNS and CDR2 SASEGT. The V and J ends lost 0 bases and 0 bases, in that order; junction bases with no gene match: 5. The CDR3 loop spans 16 amino acids. The CDR3 region has the DNA TGTGCCAGCAGTGAAGCGCGTGGCGGGAGCTCCTACGAGCAGTACTTC. The encoded protein is CASSEARGGSSYEQYF.

V usage is TRBV27 and J usage is TRBJ2-7, with TRBD1 matching over 10 bases. Germline assignment: CDR1 MNHEY and CDR2 SMNVEV (reference sequence). J gave up 5 bases and V 6 bases, and 4 bases lay outside the gene matches. The CDR3 totals 13 residues. Written as DNA, the CDR3 is TGTGCCAGCAGGGCCGGGACAGGGGACGAGCAGTACTTC. It codes for CASRAGTGDEQYF.

This sequence joins TRBV11-2 and TRBJ2-7; a weak D match, TRBD1 (6 bases). V gave up 4 bases and J gave up 2 bases, with 12 bases separating them. The germline CDR1 and CDR2 sequences are SGHAT and FQNNGV. The CDR3 length is 14 residues. In DNA, the CDR3 is TGTGCCAGCAGCTCCCTTCAGGGGCCCTACGAGCAGTACTTC. Its translation is CASSSLQGPYEQYF.